These 30 T cell receptor beta chains originate from one sample sequenced in a study of radiotherapy plus CTLA-4 blockade in lung cancer. The assay was immunoSEQ multiplex PCR, and TCRdb's table has in-frame clones only and misses some. The sample shows 56,000 or so clones, 79% of them seen only once. This sample comprised peripheral blood, obtained from a patient treated with radiotherapy plus ipilimumab. These receptors were collected from a human donor with non-small cell lung cancer who had a partial response to radiotherapy plus ipilimumab.

A word on this clone: The final CDR3 position lacks the conserved phenylalanine or tryptophan, pointing to a likely read error. This chain joins TRBV15 and TRBJ1-1; the D is unclear. Germline CDR1 LNHNV, CDR2 YYDKDF (reference sequence). The CDR3 has 15 residues. V lost 0 bases, J lost 4 bases, and 12 bases lay in between. CDR3 sequence reads: CATSRDLSAGTEAFL. The CDR3 DNA reads TGTGCCACCAGCAGAGATCTTTCGGCGGGCACTGAAGCTTTCCTT.

J is TRBJ2-1 and V is TRBV5-1; 14 bases align to TRBD2. The CDR3 sequence is 14 residues long. The V gene end was trimmed by 4 bases and the J gene end by 9 bases; junction bases not matched to a gene: 3. In germline, CDR1 is SGHRS, CDR2 YFSETQ. The CDR3 reads CASSAGLAGGEQFF. The CDR3 nucleotides are TGCGCCAGCAGCGCCGGACTAGCGGGGGGTGAGCAGTTCTTC. Looking up the rest from reference TRBV5-1 and TRBJ2-1 gives the full variable domain: KAGVTQTPRYLIKTRGQQVTLSCSPISGHRSVSWYQQTPGQGLQFLFEYFSETQRNKGNFPGRFSGRQFSNSRSEMNVSTLELGDSALYLCASSAGLAGGEQFFGPGTRLTVL.

This clone was seen just once. V gene TRBV19 combines with J gene TRBJ2-5, with a possible D match to TRBD2 (5 bases). V dropped 1 base and J dropped 5 bases, with 8 bases sitting between them. There are 13 residues in the CDR3. Germline CDR1 LNHDA, CDR2 SQIVND (reference sequence). The CDR3 loop reads CASSIAGKETQYF. The CDR3, as DNA: TGTGCCAGTAGTATAGCGGGGAAGGAGACCCAGTACTTC.

The rearrangement links TRBV12-5 to TRBJ1-2, with 9 bases identical to TRBD1. CDR1 is LGHNT and CDR2 is FRNRAP in the germline V gene. The CDR3 consists of 16 residues. The junction had 8 bases not matched to a gene; V was cut back by 0 bases and J by 6 bases. CDR3 sequence reads: CASGLVQGQGINGYTF. The CDR3 nucleotides read TGTGCTAGTGGTTTGGTACAGGGACAGGGCATAAATGGCTACACCTTC.

J is TRBJ2-1 and V is TRBV6-1; tentative D call: TRBD1 (5 bases). This CDR3 has 16 amino acids. Germline CDR1 reads MNHNS; CDR2 reads SASEGT. The germline V and J ends were trimmed by 2 bases and 0 bases, with 11 bases remaining between them. The CDR3 loop is CASSEFQGSSYNEQFF. The CDR3 bases are TGTGCCAGCAGTGAATTTCAGGGAAGCTCCTACAATGAGCAGTTCTTC.

The J gene is TRBJ2-2, the V gene TRBV27; 7 bases map to TRBD1. The CDR3 has 17 amino acids. Germline CDR1 and CDR2: MNHEY and SMNVEV (reference sequence). J gave up 5 bases and V 6 bases, and 15 bases lay outside the gene matches. CDR3: CASSLDPRDRATGELFF. The CDR3 DNA reads as TGTGCCAGCAGCTTAGATCCCCGGGACAGAGCTACCGGGGAGCTGTTTTTT.

The chain couples TRBV15 to TRBJ1-2; D gene uncertain. The CDR3 has 13 residues. Germline loops: CDR1 LNHNV, CDR2 YYDKDF (reference sequence). Trimming removed 1 base from V and 4 bases from J, with 7 bases in between. The CDR3 nucleotides read TGTGCCACCAGCAGAGGGCAGGCCTATGGCTACACCTTC. The encoded protein is CATSRGQAYGYTF.

The rearrangement links TRBV5-6 to TRBJ1-1; unclear D gene. Germline CDR1 SGHDT, CDR2 YYEEEE. The CDR3 runs 14 residues. Trimming removed 4 bases from V and 1 base from J, with 11 bases in between. CDR3 sequence: CASSRVGRNTEAFF. As DNA, the CDR3 is TGTGCCAGCAGCCGGGTGGGGAGGAACACTGAAGCTTTCTTT.

This rearrangement joins TRBV6-5 to TRBJ1-1; the D gene is possibly TRBD1 (5 bases). The CDR3 is made up of 12 amino acids. Trimming removed 6 bases at V and 4 bases at J, with 9 bases between. Per the germline V gene, CDR1 is MNHEY and CDR2 is SVGAGI. CDR3 nucleotide sequence: TGTGCCAGCAGCCCAGGGTCCACTGAAGCTTTCTTT. Protein sequence: CASSPGSTEAFF.

CDR3 residues: CAWSVRQTGDSPLHF. The CDR3 coding sequence is TGTGCCTGGAGTGTCCGCCAAACAGGGGATTCACCCCTCCACTTT. The gene calls are TRBV30 and TRBJ1-6; 7 bases line up with TRBD1. J lost 8 bases, V lost 0 bases, and 7 bases had no gene match. The CDR3 contains 15 residues. Germline loops: CDR1 GTSNPN, CDR2 SVGIG (reference sequence). Filled out from reference TRBV30 and TRBJ1-6, the complete variable domain reads SQTIHQWPATLVQPVGSPLSLECTVEGTSNPNLYWYRQAAGRGLQLLFYSVGIGQISSEVPQNLSASRPQDRQFILSSKKLLLSDSGFYLCAWSVRQTGDSPLHFGNGTRLTVT.

V and J are TRBV27 and TRBJ2-5; 7 nucleotides agree with TRBD1. The V and J ends lost 5 bases and 4 bases, in that order; junction bases with no gene match: 7. This CDR3 has 14 residues. Germline CDR1 MNHEY, CDR2 SMNVEV (reference sequence). The CDR3 coding sequence is TGTGCCAGCAGTATCTATGACAGGGCAGAGACCCAGTACTTC. Amino acid sequence: CASSIYDRAETQYF.

The chain recombines TRBV5-1 with TRBJ1-6; TRBD1 agrees at 7 bases. Germline V CDR1 and CDR2: SGHRS, YFSETQ. After removal of 0 bases from V and 9 bases from J, the junction contained 12 bases not matched to a gene. The CDR3 has 17 residues. The CDR3 nucleotides are TGCGCCAGCAGCTTGGGTGGGACAGACTTAGCGCGTTCACCCCTCCACTTT. Translated: CASSLGGTDLARSPLHF.

V gene TRBV6-4 combines with J gene TRBJ2-1, with TRBD2 identical over 11 bases. V was pared by 0 bases and J by 2 bases, with 3 bases of the junction left unmatched. Looked up from germline, CDR1 is MRHNA and CDR2 is SNTAGT. The CDR3 has 17 amino acids. CDR3 region: CASSDSTSGETYNEQFF. The CDR3 DNA follows: TGTGCCAGCAGTGACTCGACTAGCGGGGAAACCTACAATGAGCAGTTCTTC.

The sample holds one count of this clone. The chain has TRBV27 and TRBJ2-3; possible D gene TRBD1, 6 bases. V lost 6 bases to trimming and J lost 5 bases, with 21 bases between them. The CDR3 is made up of 16 amino acids. CDR1 and CDR2 (germline): MNHEY, SMNVEV (reference sequence). The CDR3 sequence: CASSPKGTFNKDTQYF. The CDR3 bases are TGTGCCAGCAGCCCAAAAGGGACATTCAACAAAGATACGCAGTATTTT.

The chain joins TRBV14 to TRBJ2-1; D is uncertain. The CDR3 length is 15 residues. The germline V and J ends were trimmed by 1 base and 6 bases, with 13 bases remaining between them. Per the germline V gene, CDR1 is SGHDN and CDR2 is FVKESK. Here the CDR3 DNA reads TGTGCCAGCAGCCAAGGAAAAGCAAGAATCAATGAGCAGTTCTTC. Translated: CASSQGKARINEQFF.

This rearrangement joins TRBV5-4 to TRBJ1-1; D is ambiguous. The V end was cut by 0 bases, the J end by 1 base, with 10 bases between. CDR1 is SGHNT, CDR2 YYREEE, per germline (reference sequence). The CDR3 is made up of 15 amino acids. The CDR3 region has the DNA TGTGCCAGCAGCTTGGCAGGCATTGGGAACACTGAAGCTTTCTTT. Its protein product is CASSLAGIGNTEAFF.

This CDR3 is CASSHLRGLGDTEAFF. The CDR3 DNA sequence: TGTGCCAGCAGCCACCTCAGGGGACTAGGGGACACTGAAGCTTTCTTT. The gene calls are TRBV2 and TRBJ1-1; D may be TRBD1 (6 bases). Looked up from germline, CDR1 is SNHLY and CDR2 is FYNNEI. The CDR3 is 16 amino acids. Trimming shortened V by 6 bases and J by 3 bases, and 20 bases separated the two germline ends.

This clone was found a few times. The chain has TRBV30 and TRBJ2-7; D is undetermined. The ends were cut back, 4 bases at V and 3 bases at J, with 13 bases in the middle. Germline CDR1 is GTSNPN and CDR2 is SVGIG (reference sequence). This CDR3 is built from 13 residues. This chain's CDR3 is CAWINLRNYEQYF. CDR3 nucleotide sequence: TGTGCCTGGATTAACCTCAGAAACTACGAGCAGTACTTC.

The J gene is TRBJ2-2, the V gene TRBV19; 8 bases agree with TRBD2. Germline V lookup: CDR1 LNHDA, CDR2 SQIVND (reference sequence). Germline trimming cut 4 bases from V and 2 bases from J; bases unmatched to any gene: 3. The CDR3 length is 15 residues. CDR3 nucleotides: TGTGCCAGTAGTAACCGGGGGGGTAACACCGGGGAGCTGTTTTTT. Translation: CASSNRGGNTGELFF.

This clone appeared a single time. V is TRBV5-1 and J is TRBJ1-4, with no clear D. This CDR3 contains 16 residues. Germline CDR1 is SGHRS and CDR2 is YFSETQ. Between the trimmed V and J ends, which lost 0 bases and 0 bases, there was a span of 9 bases. The CDR3 loop reads CASSLGLIATNEKLFF. As DNA, the CDR3 is TGCGCCAGCAGCTTGGGACTAATTGCAACTAATGAAAAACTGTTTTTT. The entire variable domain, with the rest obtained from reference TRBV5-1 and TRBJ1-4, is as follows: KAGVTQTPRYLIKTRGQQVTLSCSPISGHRSVSWYQQTPGQGLQFLFEYFSETQRNKGNFPGRFSGRQFSNSRSEMNVSTLELGDSALYLCASSLGLIATNEKLFFGSGTQLSVL.

This clone has just a few counts. The rearrangement uses TRBV15 and TRBJ2-5; maybe TRBD1 (5 bases). Trimming stripped 0 bases from V and 9 bases from J, with 11 bases between. Germline assignment: CDR1 LNHNV and CDR2 YYDKDF (reference sequence). CDR3 length: 13 residues. CDR3 sequence: CATSRDGALAQYF. The DNA of the CDR3 is TGTGCCACCAGCAGAGATGGGGCTTTGGCCCAGTACTTC.

The chain employs TRBV25-1 and TRBJ2-7; possible D gene TRBD1, 5 bases. The length of the CDR3 is 16 residues. The V and J ends lost 5 bases and 0 bases respectively, with 17 bases between them. Germline-derived CDR1 and CDR2 are MGHDK and SYGVNS. The DNA of the CDR3 is TGTGCCAGCAGTATTTTTACGTGGGGCAGCTCCTACGAGCAGTACTTC. Its protein product is CASSIFTWGSSYEQYF.

The rearrangement joins TRBV29-1 to TRBJ2-2; 8 bases fit TRBD1. V shed 7 bases and J 4 bases; nucleotides not matched to a gene: 5. The CDR3 extends over 13 amino acids. The germline V gene has CDR1 SQVTM and CDR2 ANQGSEA. CDR3 sequence reads: CSAGTGSTGELFF. CDR3 sequence (DNA): TGCAGCGCAGGGACAGGCTCCACCGGGGAGCTGTTTTTT.

The J gene is TRBJ2-7, the V gene TRBV5-1, with unresolved D. Germline CDR1 SGHRS, CDR2 YFSETQ. This CDR3 contains 13 residues. V lost 1 base and J 3 bases, leaving 8 bases between the germline ends. The CDR3 coding sequence is TGCGCCAGCAGCTTGAACCAGAACTACGAGCAGTACTTC. Translating gives CASSLNQNYEQYF.

J is TRBJ2-7 and V is TRBV7-8, with D perhaps TRBD1 (6 bases). The germline gives CDR1 SGHVS, CDR2 FQNEAQ. V lost 1 base and J lost 7, with 17 bases in between. The CDR3 loop spans 15 amino acids. The chain's CDR3 is CASSLGLQGLGEQYF. The CDR3 DNA is TGTGCCAGCAGCTTAGGTCTCCAGGGGCTGGGAGAGCAGTACTTC.

The V call is TRBV11-3, the J call TRBJ2-3; D uncertain. Trimming pared 1 base from V and 6 bases from J, leaving 11 bases between. From germline, CDR1 is SGHNT and CDR2 YENEEA. The CDR3 extends over 14 amino acids. CDR3: CASSLGAERDTQYF. In nucleotides, the CDR3 is TGTGCCAGCAGCTTAGGGGCCGAACGGGATACGCAGTATTTT.

This clone was counted once. This chain connects TRBV27 to TRBJ2-1; tentative D call: TRBD2 (6 bases). Trimming shortened V by 6 bases and J by 3 bases, and 9 bases separated the two germline ends. This CDR3 has 13 residues. Germline V gene data show CDR1 as MNHEY and CDR2 as SMNVEV (reference sequence). CDR3 nucleotide sequence: TGTGCCAGCAGGCGACTAGACTACAATGAGCAGTTCTTC. Its protein product is CASRRLDYNEQFF.

The chain links TRBV30 to TRBJ2-5, with D unclear. The CDR3 spans 13 residues. Trimming took off 0 bases at V and 1 base at J, with 6 bases between the two ends. Germline CDR1 and CDR2: GTSNPN and SVGIG (reference sequence). CDR3: CAWSVRSQETQYF. The DNA of the CDR3 is TGTGCCTGGAGTGTACGGTCCCAAGAGACCCAGTACTTC.

The chain employs TRBV7-9 and TRBJ2-1; the match to TRBD2 covers 12 bases. Germline V gives CDR1 SEHNR, CDR2 FQNEAQ (reference sequence). The CDR3 consists of 16 residues. Germline trimming cut 6 bases from V and 1 base from J; bases unmatched to any gene: 4. The CDR3 protein is CASRSLAGGSYNEQFF. In DNA, the CDR3 is TGTGCCAGCAGGTCCCTAGCGGGGGGGTCCTACAATGAGCAGTTCTTC.

A single count supports this clone. The genes are TRBV29-1 and TRBJ2-3, with TRBD2 matching over 9 bases. The germline gives CDR1 SQVTM, CDR2 ANQGSEA. J lost 1 base, V lost 4 bases, and 3 bases had no gene match. CDR3 length: 14 amino acids. The CDR3 sequence: CSVGGGDGTDTQYF. The CDR3 nucleotides read TGCAGCGTTGGCGGGGGGGACGGCACAGATACGCAGTATTTT.